This T cell receptor (beta chain) was found in a study of blood T cell repertoires in COVID-19. Study at large: Samples taken during acute and convalescent COVID-19 were collected in the United States, Italy and Spain. T cells, B-cell-depleted T cells, or PBMCs supplied cDNA or gDNA.

The data were produced by immunoSEQ multiplex PCR, yet TCRdb's version contains in-frame clones alone and is incomplete. The sample yields tens of thousands of clones, roughly 80% seen once. Individuals aged 18 to 89 years were recruited from fewer than 25 US areas. The CDR3 length is 16 residues. Unmatched junction bases numbered 7, after V lost 6 bases and J lost 2 bases. Looked up from germline, CDR1 is LNHDA and CDR2 is SQIVND (reference sequence). The chain combines TRBV19 with TRBJ2-3, with 11 bases lining up with TRBD2. Sequencing was carried out using PBMCs or T cells enriched from blood (not recorded which). The TCR sequence derives from a woman in her 40s with acute COVID-19. The CDR3 DNA is TGTGCCAGTAGCCCCGTACTAGCGGGAGCCACAGATACGCAGTATTTT. Translated: CASSPVLAGATDTQYF.